A selection of T cell receptor beta chains follows, all from one sample in a study of technical replicates of blood from several donors. Generated by immunoSEQ multiplex PCR, the TCRdb table keeps only in-frame clones and is missing some. The table records about 76,000 clones, around 94% of them present only once. The material sequenced was T cells isolated from PBMCs. The receptors shown here come from a human donor in good health. CDR3s include the opening cysteine and the closing phenylalanine or tryptophan. The order of the fields is J gene, V gene, clone size, D gene, CDR3 DNA, CDR3 protein. D genes are given only for firm matches. Only part of the rows carry a size: once, few, many, or a class if the clone is expanded.

J: TRBJ1-1; V: TRBV7-2; size: NA; D: NA; DNA: TGTGCCAGCAGCTTAGATACCCGGGGGAACACTGAAGCTTTCTTT; CDR3: CASSLDTRGNTEAFF
J: TRBJ2-7; V: TRBV29-1; size: once; D: NA; DNA: TGCAGCGTTGGGGGGCTCCAAACTACTCCCTACGAGCAGTACTTC; CDR3: CSVGGLQTTPYEQYF
J: TRBJ1-4; V: TRBV6-6; size: NA; D: NA; DNA: TGTGCCAGCAGTTACTCGACTCCGAATGAAAAACTGTTTTTT; CDR3: CASSYSTPNEKLFF
J: TRBJ1-3; V: TRBV7-2; size: once; D: NA; DNA: TGTGCCAGCAGCTTAGCGACAGGTCACTCTGGAAACACCATATATTTT; CDR3: CASSLATGHSGNTIYF
J: TRBJ2-7; V: TRBV7-2; size: NA; D: TRBD2; DNA: TGTGCCAGCAGCTTCAAACTAGCGGGAGCCCTGTTCTCCTACGAGCAGTACTTC; CDR3: CASSFKLAGALFSYEQYF
J: TRBJ2-3; V: TRBV6-5; size: NA; D: TRBD2; DNA: TGTGCCAGCGCCGGGACTAGCGGAACAGATACGCAGTATTTT; CDR3: CASAGTSGTDTQYF
J: TRBJ2-7; V: TRBV4-3; size: once; D: NA; DNA: TGCGCCAGCAGCCAAGATCATAGGGCGGGCGAGCAGTACTTC; CDR3: CASSQDHRAGEQYF
J: TRBJ1-1; V: TRBV11-2; size: NA; D: NA; DNA: TGTGCCAGCGGCTCGGGGAGACTGAACACTGAAGCTTTCTTT; CDR3: CASGSGRLNTEAFF
J: TRBJ1-4; V: TRBV7-2; size: NA; D: NA; DNA: TGTGCCAGCAGCTTCCGAGAGATGGAAAAACTGTTTTTT; CDR3: CASSFREMEKLFF
J: TRBJ2-3; V: TRBV4-1; size: NA; D: NA; DNA: TGCGCCAGCAGCCCGGAGGGAACGGCTAGCACAGATACGCAGTATTTT; CDR3: CASSPEGTASTDTQYF
J: TRBJ1-1; V: TRBV19; size: NA; D: TRBD1; DNA: TGTGCCAGTAGTATCCTCACTCTACAGGGGCGGGACACTGAAGCTTTCTTT; CDR3: CASSILTLQGRDTEAFF
J: TRBJ2-1; V: TRBV11-3; size: NA; D: NA; DNA: TGTGCCAGCAGCTTAGTGGAGAACACCTACAATGAGCAGTTCTTC; CDR3: CASSLVENTYNEQFF
J: TRBJ1-2; V: TRBV29-1; size: NA; D: NA; DNA: TGCAGCGTTCAAACAGGTGATAACTATGGCTACACCTTC; CDR3: CSVQTGDNYGYTF
J: TRBJ2-3; V: TRBV5-1; size: NA; D: NA; DNA: TGCGCCAGCAGCTTTGCAGGCTTAGACACAGATACGCAGTATTTT; CDR3: CASSFAGLDTDTQYF
J: TRBJ2-7; V: TRBV11-2; size: NA; D: TRBD1; DNA: TGTGCCAGCAGTTCGGACAGGGGATACTACGAGCAGTACTTC; CDR3: CASSSDRGYYEQYF
J: TRBJ1-2; V: TRBV7-9; size: once; D: NA; DNA: TGTGCCAGCAGACTAGGTTTCGGAGACTACACCTTC; CDR3: CASRLGFGDYTF
J: TRBJ2-6; V: TRBV29-1; size: NA; D: TRBD2; DNA: TGCAGCGTTGCCGCGGGAGTCCCTGGGGCCAACGTCCTGACTTTC; CDR3: CSVAAGVPGANVLTF
J: TRBJ1-2; V: TRBV6-6; size: NA; D: TRBD1; DNA: TGTGCCAGCAGTTACTCTAATCCGGACAGGAATGGCTACACCTTC; CDR3: CASSYSNPDRNGYTF
J: TRBJ2-2; V: TRBV19; size: NA; D: NA; DNA: TGTGCCAGTAGTAGTCTCGGGGACACCGGGGAGCTGTTTTTT; CDR3: CASSSLGDTGELFF
J: TRBJ2-2; V: TRBV9; size: NA; D: TRBD2; DNA: TGTGCCAGCAGCGTACATTCTAGCGGATCCACCGGGGAGCTGTTTTTT; CDR3: CASSVHSSGSTGELFF
J: TRBJ2-7; V: TRBV6-6; size: NA; D: TRBD1; DNA: TGTGCCAGCAGTTACTTCGGACAGGGATATTACGAGCAGTACTTC; CDR3: CASSYFGQGYYEQYF
J: TRBJ2-7; V: TRBV27; size: NA; D: NA; DNA: TGTGCCAGCACCCCCCTAGGGGCGAAGAACGAGCAGTACTTC; CDR3: CASTPLGAKNEQYF
J: TRBJ2-7; V: TRBV25-1; size: NA; D: NA; DNA: TGTGCCAGCACTAACAGTGAAAACTACGAGCAGTACTTC; CDR3: CASTNSENYEQYF
J: TRBJ1-1; V: TRBV7-3; size: NA; D: TRBD1; DNA: TGTGCCAGTAGCCAGACAGGGGGGGACACTGAAGCTTTCTTT; CDR3: CASSQTGGDTEAFF
J: TRBJ1-5; V: TRBV19; size: NA; D: TRBD1; DNA: TGTGCCAGTATTGAGACAGGGAGCAATCAGCCCCAGCATTTT; CDR3: CASIETGSNQPQHF
J: TRBJ2-6; V: TRBV4-2; size: NA; D: TRBD2; DNA: TGTGCCAGCAGCCAAGGGCGGGAGGGCCTTTGGAAAGGGGCCAACGTCCTGACTTTC; CDR3: CASSQGREGLWKGANVLTF